This T cell receptor beta chain stems from a study of T cells in Graves' hyperthyroidism and ophthalmopathy. The investigators amplified TCR beta CDR3 regions from RNA transcripts. HTBI primers drove first-round RT-PCR of the TCR CDR3. MiXCR, run by TCRdb on the multiplex PCR reads, gives a single entry per CDR3 protein. The data hold almost 500,000 distinct CDR3 sequences, with less than 25% observed a single time. Study-wide points: Ophthalmopathy cases were set apart from stable hyperthyroidism by a 13 V-J model.

As for this clonotype: Its antigen remains unidentified.

The CDR3 is 16 amino acids. Germline CDR1 MNHEY, CDR2 SVGAGI. V gave up 0 bases and J gave up 7 bases, with 15 bases separating them. Specimen: blood. The TCR sequence derives from a woman aged 70-85 years with Graves' ophthalmopathy. The gene calls are TRBV6-5 and TRBJ2-2, with D possibly matching TRBD2 (6 bases). CDR3 in DNA: TGTGCCAGCAGTTACTCTCGGGGCCCAGCGGGCGGGGAGCTGTTTTTT. Its translation: CASSYSRGPAGGELFF.